This T cell receptor beta chain was identified during a study of beta chain features in type 1 diabetes (dated by TCRdb to between 2017 and 2018). In the study overall: Mean age, gender distribution, total cell number and subset yield were not different between patients and healthy donors. Whereas all 28 donors provided naive and central memory subsets, regulatory and stem cell-like memory subsets were isolated from just 8 patients and roughly 8 healthy donors. Across all samples, roughly 110,000,000 sorted cells were examined, and cell number per subset correlated strongly with RNA yield. In the study, recently diagnosed type 1 diabetes patients and matched healthy donors were compared on the TCRB repertoires of their sorted circulating CD4+ T cell subsets. Overall study outcomes, separate from this receptor: Sequencing cDNA rather than genomic DNA could over-represent highly expressing activated cells, although activation and CD3 levels did not differ between groups. Because the HLA sub-analyses included only small numbers of individuals, any influence of HLA type on TCRB rearrangement was left unresolved. Naive, central memory and regulatory TCRB repertoires appeared to be more similar among patients than among healthy donors. In all four CD4+ subsets, TCRB CDR3 length was moderately but significantly shorter in type 1 diabetes patients. At VDJ recombination sites, patients with type 1 diabetes made fewer insertions and deleted more nucleotides, a pattern implying thymic rearrangement abnormalities. PCR may preferentially amplify shorter templates, but because patient and control samples were amplified and corrected together, any resulting skew would affect both groups equally.

The entire isolated RNA was reverse transcribed using the High Capacity cDNA Reverse Transcription Kit, and thus expressed TCRB transcripts were sequenced. Deep immunoSEQ sequencing was performed on naive, central memory and regulatory T cell samples, with an average of roughly 3.6 million total reads per sample. Sorted cells were lysed in RLT buffer and RNA was extracted with DNase-treated RNeasy Micro or Mini kits, depending on cell number. Each cell subset was processed separately to prevent cross-contamination, with patient and healthy donor samples processed together. TCRB sequences were amplified from cDNA with the immunoSEQ multiplex PCR, producing 87-bp fragments spanning the CDR3 region. Sequencing of the amplicons was performed on the Illumina HiSeq platform. Processing in the source paper ran as follows. Synthetic template baselines were used to correct PCR bias computationally, reads within Hamming distance 2 were collapsed together, and singletons that could not be merged were discarded. Reads were aligned against IMGT so that V, D and J genes, CDR3 length and insertions or deletions at six rearrangement sites could be assigned. Within each subset, clonotype counts were normalized to sorted cell number, after which true diversity and Gini coefficients were computed with the tcR R package. Repertoire sharing was quantified using the overlap coefficient calculated on TCRB nucleotide sequences. As a proxy for the pre-selection repertoire, out-of-frame TCRB sequences from naive cells were analyzed. The immuneACCESS repertoire file appears here via TCRdb, limited to in-frame rearrangements. These files lack a portion of the clones; in checked studies, under half of the deficit traces to unresolved V genes, and the cause of the others is not known. The D gene and trimming were derived from the DNA, and the V and J assignments and clone size from that table. The sample records over 200,000 clones, roughly 10% of which are singletons. The biggest ten clones account for about 0.018% of the sample.

Via the germline V gene, CDR1 is MDHEN and CDR2 SYDVKM. From the cysteine through the phenylalanine, the CDR3 covers 15 amino acids. The CDR3 DNA has 45 bases and is translated from base 1. A single peripheral blood draw of around 0.11 L on average was collected from each donor into heparinised tubes. Naive, central memory, regulatory and stem cell-like memory CD4+ T cells were sorted on a BD FACSAria II using a panel including CD45RO, CCR7, CD25, CD127, CD95 and CD27. All sorted populations exceeded 95% purity. Right away, PBMCs were isolated by Lymphoprep density gradient centrifugation and were stained directly, with no culture step. To minimize batch effects, samples were stained and sorted in pairs, one healthy donor with one patient per experiment. This clone has more than one count but fewer than ten. There is no known antigen for this receptor. An end of the junction does not agree with germline; a read error may underlie this.

The source of this sequence is a young man with type 1 diabetes. The chain is assembled from TRBV28 and TRBJ1-4, with TRBD1 matching 7 junction bases. Sequenced input: naive CD4+ T cells from blood. The cell subset or site label on this specimen signifies: true naive CD4+ T cells. The CDR3 protein is CASSTGSLGTDSDNF. The DNA reads as follows: TGTGCCAGCAGTACAGGGAGCCTCGGGACAGATTCTGACAATTTT.